This TCR beta chain was captured by sequencing in a study of CD8+ T cells in alopecia areata. Turning to the study itself: Oral tofacitinib (5 to 10 mg twice daily) was administered to treated patients. Study findings and constraints: Normal skin's resident alphabeta T cells are also sequenced in scalp samples.

The germline gives CDR1 SEHNR, CDR2 FQNEAQ (reference sequence). The CDR3 extends over 14 amino acids. V lost 6 bases, J lost 5 bases, and 17 bases lay in between. Treatment noted: oral pan-JAK inhibitor, 5-10 mg twice daily. Reverse transcription of extracted RNA yielded cDNA, which provided the sequencing template. The assay was immunoSEQ multiplex PCR, and TCRdb's table has in-frame clones only and misses some. Of approximately 210,000 clones in the sample, approximately 47% are singletons; the top ten hold over 2%. A note on this clone: Its cognate antigen is unknown.

This sequence originates from a human donor with alopecia areata. The chain has TRBV7-9 and TRBJ2-7; D possibly corresponds to TRBD2 (5 bases). The sequences come from CD4+ T cells sorted from blood, collected at approximately week 37, from a patient treated with tofacitinib. For the CDR3, the DNA is TGTGCCAGCAGGGGCGAGGAGGTCCCCCACGAGCAGTACTTC. Residues: CASRGEEVPHEQYF. Looking up the rest from reference TRBV7-9 and TRBJ2-7 gives the full variable domain: DTGVSQNPRHKITKRGQNVTFRCDPISEHNRLYWYRQTLGQGPEFLTYFQNEAQLEKSRLLSDRFSAERPKGSFSTLEIQRTEQGDSAMYLCASRGEEVPHEQYFGPGTRLTVT.